This section outlines one T cell receptor beta chain sequence together with its context. Its antigen is as yet unknown. This record belongs to a study of cytomegalovirus exposure and HLA in healthy donors. The study, taken as a whole, reports: Later analysis placed DRB1 highest and HLA-C lowest in TCR association rates, which differed by HLA locus.

With 3 bases removed from V and 7 bases from J, the gap between germline ends came to 13 bases. From germline, CDR1 is LNHNV and CDR2 YYDKDF (reference sequence). The length of the CDR3 is 14 residues. Researchers ran the PCR with 60 Vbeta and 13 Jbeta primers. Some clones are missing from TCRdb's copy, which holds only in-frame ones; the method was immunoSEQ multiplex PCR. Among about 180,000 clones, 80% to 85% were seen once, and the ten largest hold 0.38%. This rearrangement joins TRBV15 to TRBJ1-5; a weak D match, TRBD1 (6 bases). The TCR originated in a boy between 2 and 10 years old in good health and CMV-seronegative. The sample consisted of PBMCs. The CDR3 spells CATSRGGTKQPQHF. CDR3 bases: TGTGCCACCAGCAGGGGGGGGACAAAGCAGCCCCAGCATTTT.